A single T cell receptor (beta chain) is shown here with its context. Its antigen is as yet unknown. At one end the junction does not follow the germline gene, possibly because of a read error. This record belongs to a study of T cells in Graves' hyperthyroidism and ophthalmopathy. The germline V gene has CDR1 MDHEN and CDR2 SYDVKM. This CDR3 comprises 13 residues. Study results and caveats: In validation, the model predicted ophthalmopathy. These predictions came a median approximately 5.9 months before onset. Among thyroid clonotypes expanded above 0.001, most also appeared in blood.

TCR beta CDR3 region amplification was performed from RNA transcripts. When the TCR CDR3 underwent first-round RT-PCR, the HTBI primer set was used. TCRdb ran MiXCR on the multiplex PCR reads and lists one entry per CDR3 protein. Among some 600,000 distinct CDR3 sequences listed, 14% were seen once. The rearrangement uses TRBV28 and TRBJ1-5; unclear D gene. Sequences were obtained from blood. The receptor comes from a woman in her twenties or thirties with Graves' hyperthyroidism that later progressed to Graves' ophthalmopathy. In DNA form, the CDR3 reads TGTGCCACCGCCCGGCCCGCCTCCATGGCCCAACATTTT. Amino acid sequence: CATARPASMAQHF.